These 2 T cell receptor beta chains came from one sample sequenced in a study of cytomegalovirus exposure and HLA in healthy donors. PCR used 60 Vbeta primers and 13 Jbeta primers. TCRdb's table, derived via immunoSEQ multiplex PCR, lists solely in-frame clones and lacks some. The table lists over 150,000 clones, around four fifths of them singletons. The sample taken for sequencing was PBMCs. All receptors come from a male donor in good health and CMV-seropositive.

In this sample, this clone turned up a few times. The V call is TRBV9, the J call TRBJ1-1; TRBD1 is a possible D gene (5 bases). The CDR3 sequence is 12 residues long. Trimming cost V 2 bases and J 11 bases, with 13 bases left between them. Germline CDR1 reads SGDLS; CDR2 reads YYNGEE. The CDR3 region has the DNA TGTGCCAGCAGCGTGGCCGGAGGGGTGGCTTTCTTT. Protein product: CASSVAGGVAFF.

The chain has TRBV7-6 and TRBJ1-6; 8 nucleotides line up with TRBD1. V dropped 1 base and J dropped 8; count of bases not matched to a gene: 10. This CDR3 spans 17 amino acids. The germline V gene has CDR1 SGHVS and CDR2 FNYEAQ. The CDR3 sequence is CASSLGPRQGADSPLHF. CDR3 DNA sequence: TGTGCCAGCAGCTTAGGCCCCCGCCAGGGGGCTGATTCACCCCTCCACTTT.